The rows below give T cell receptor beta chains drawn from one sample of a study of control samples from healthy donors and cancer patients. Using immunoSEQ multiplex PCR, the repertoire was profiled, and TCRdb retains in-frame clones only, with some absent. Of some 45,000 clones in the sample, 70% to 90% are singletons; the top ten hold 47%. Sequencing was carried out using blood. The receptor set was obtained from a man in his sixties in good health. Each CDR3 is given with its conserved first and last residue. D genes are given only for firm matches. Size is stated for part of the rows, as once, few or many counts, or as a class when the clone is expanded.

j_call clone_size d_call v_call cdr3_aa cdr3_nt
TRBJ2-7 NA TRBD1 TRBV11-2 CASSTGTGAYEQYF TGTGCCAGCAGCACCGGGACAGGAGCCTACGAGCAGTACTTC
TRBJ1-1 NA NA TRBV18 CASSQQKQGTEAFF TGTGCCAGCTCGCAGCAAAAGCAGGGCACTGAAGCTTTCTTT
TRBJ1-1 NA TRBD1 TRBV2 CASSLQGLNTEAFF TGTGCCAGCAGCTTACAGGGGCTGAACACTGAAGCTTTCTTT
TRBJ1-5 NA TRBD1 TRBV19 CASSTHRGNQPQHF TGTGCCAGTAGTACCCACAGGGGAAATCAGCCCCAGCATTTT
TRBJ2-3 NA TRBD2 TRBV4-2 CASSQVGPGGPTDTQYF TGTGCCAGCAGCCAAGTAGGACCGGGGGGGCCCACAGATACGCAGTATTTT
TRBJ2-7 medium-sized NA TRBV5-6 CASRDTSSYEQYF TGTGCCAGCCGGGACACCTCCTCCTACGAGCAGTACTTC
TRBJ1-6 NA NA TRBV2 CASSGGLNNSPLHF TGTGCCAGCAGTGGGGGCTTGAATAATTCACCCCTCCACTTT
TRBJ1-4 NA NA TRBV15 CATSGGTLPTNEKLFF TGTGCCACCAGCGGCGGGACTCTTCCAACTAATGAAAAACTGTTTTTT
TRBJ1-1 NA TRBD1 TRBV28 CASGTVSLNTEAFF TGTGCCAGCGGGACAGTCTCCCTGAACACTGAAGCTTTCTTT
TRBJ1-3 NA NA TRBV18 CASSGARGNTIYF TGTGCCAGTTCAGGGGCCCGTGGAAACACCATATATTTT
TRBJ2-7 NA NA TRBV6-5 CALGKGTLPSYEQYF TGTGCGCTAGGGAAAGGGACACTTCCATCCTACGAGCAGTACTTC
TRBJ1-5 NA TRBD1 TRBV7-8 CASSAGTGRSNQPQHF TGTGCCAGCAGCGCCGGGACAGGGCGTAGCAATCAGCCCCAGCATTTT
TRBJ2-1 NA NA TRBV19 CASSPTQGQAQFF TGTGCCAGTAGTCCCACCCAGGGTCAGGCGCAGTTCTTC
TRBJ2-2 NA NA TRBV14 CASTPQMNTGELFF TGTGCCTCAACTCCCCAAATGAACACCGGGGAGCTGTTTTTT
TRBJ1-4 NA TRBD1 TRBV27 CASRSIGTGREKLFF TGTGCCAGCAGATCAATAGGGACAGGGCGAGAAAAACTGTTTTTT
TRBJ2-2 NA NA TRBV12-3/TRBV12-4 CASRDQFGELFF TGTGCCAGCAGAGATCAGTTCGGGGAGCTGTTTTTT
TRBJ2-2 NA TRBD2 TRBV11-1 CASSSLVAGNTGELFF TGTGCCAGCAGCTCCCTAGTAGCGGGGAACACCGGGGAGCTGTTTTTT
TRBJ1-6 few NA TRBV5-1 CASSLEENSPLHF TGCGCCAGCAGCTTGGAGGAAAATTCACCCCTCCACTTT
TRBJ1-6 NA TRBD1 TRBV14 CASSQVGTGNSPLHF TGTGCCAGCAGCCAAGTTGGGACAGGGAATTCACCCCTCCACTTT
TRBJ2-3 NA TRBD1 TRBV24-1 CATSAGQGRADTQYF TGTGCCACCAGCGCCGGACAGGGGAGGGCAGATACGCAGTATTTT
TRBJ2-3 NA NA TRBV11-2 CASSLALTRGPDTQYF TGTGCCAGCAGCTTAGCCCTCACGAGGGGTCCAGATACGCAGTATTTT
TRBJ2-7 NA TRBD1 TRBV15 CATSRGAGGNEQYF TGTGCCACCAGCAGAGGGGCAGGGGGCAACGAGCAGTACTTC
TRBJ2-5 NA TRBD1 TRBV28 CASSLASGQGGSETQYF TGTGCCAGCAGTTTGGCGTCCGGACAGGGGGGATCGGAGACCCAGTACTTC
TRBJ2-5 NA TRBD1 TRBV5-5 CASSPPRTGRETQYF TGTGCCAGCAGCCCCCCCCGGACAGGGAGAGAGACCCAGTACTTC
TRBJ2-7 NA NA TRBV7-8 CASSNLRGRYEQYF TGTGCCAGCAGCAACCTCCGGGGTCGCTACGAGCAGTACTTC
TRBJ2-5 NA NA TRBV7-2 CASSLSGLGETQYF TGTGCCAGCAGCTTATCCGGGCTGGGGGAGACCCAGTACTTC
TRBJ2-3 NA NA TRBV9 CASTGPNTDTQYF TGTGCCAGCACTGGACCCAACACAGATACGCAGTATTTT
TRBJ2-1 NA NA TRBV15 CATSRVLMGEQFF TGTGCCACCAGCAGAGTCTTGATGGGTGAGCAGTTCTTC